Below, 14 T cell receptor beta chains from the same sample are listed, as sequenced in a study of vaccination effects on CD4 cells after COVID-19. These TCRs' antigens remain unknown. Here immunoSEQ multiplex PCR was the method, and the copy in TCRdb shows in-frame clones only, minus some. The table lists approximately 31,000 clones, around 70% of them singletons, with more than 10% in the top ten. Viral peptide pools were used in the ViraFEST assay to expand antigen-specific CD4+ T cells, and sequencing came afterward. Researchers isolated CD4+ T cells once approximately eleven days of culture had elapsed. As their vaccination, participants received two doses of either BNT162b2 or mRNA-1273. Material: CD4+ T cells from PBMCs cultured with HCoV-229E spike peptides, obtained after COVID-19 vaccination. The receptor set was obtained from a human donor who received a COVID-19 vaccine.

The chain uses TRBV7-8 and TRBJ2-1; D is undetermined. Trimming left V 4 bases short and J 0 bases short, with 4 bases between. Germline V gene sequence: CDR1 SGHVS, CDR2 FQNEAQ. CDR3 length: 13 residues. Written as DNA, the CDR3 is TGTGCCAGCAGCTGGAGCTCCTACAATGAGCAGTTCTTC. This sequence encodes CASSWSSYNEQFF.

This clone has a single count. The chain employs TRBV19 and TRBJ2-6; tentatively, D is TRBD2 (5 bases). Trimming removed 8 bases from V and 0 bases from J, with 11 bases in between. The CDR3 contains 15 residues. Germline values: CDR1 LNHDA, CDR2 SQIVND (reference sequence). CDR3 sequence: CASCSVSSGANVLTF. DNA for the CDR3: TGTGCCAGTTGTAGCGTGAGCTCTGGGGCCAACGTCCTGACTTTC.

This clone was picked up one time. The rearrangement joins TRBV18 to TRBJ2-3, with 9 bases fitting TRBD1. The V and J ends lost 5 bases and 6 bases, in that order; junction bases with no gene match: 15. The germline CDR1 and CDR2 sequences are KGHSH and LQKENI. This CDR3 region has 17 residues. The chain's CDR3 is CASSATLAGQGGDTQYF. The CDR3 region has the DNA TGTGCCAGCTCAGCCACCTTGGCGGGACAGGGTGGGGATACGCAGTATTTT.

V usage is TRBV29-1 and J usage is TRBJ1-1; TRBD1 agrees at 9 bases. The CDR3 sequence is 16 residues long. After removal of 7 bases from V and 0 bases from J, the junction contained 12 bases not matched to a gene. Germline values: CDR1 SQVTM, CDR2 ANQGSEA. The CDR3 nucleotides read TGCAGCGGTTCGGGACAGGGAAGTGGCGTGAACACTGAAGCTTTCTTT. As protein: CSGSGQGSGVNTEAFF. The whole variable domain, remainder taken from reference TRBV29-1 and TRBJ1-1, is SAVISQKPSRDICQRGTSLTIQCQVDSQVTMMFWYRQQPGQSLTLIATANQGSEATYESGFVIDKFPISRPNLTFSTLTVSNMSPEDSSIYLCSGSGQGSGVNTEAFFGQGTRLTVV.

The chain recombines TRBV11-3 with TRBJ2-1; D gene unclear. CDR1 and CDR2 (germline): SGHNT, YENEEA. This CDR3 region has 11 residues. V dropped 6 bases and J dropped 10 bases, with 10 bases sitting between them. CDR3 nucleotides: TGTGCCAGCAGTTACGTACGGGAGCAGTTCTTC. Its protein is CASSYVREQFF. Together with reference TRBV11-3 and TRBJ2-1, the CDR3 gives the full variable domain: EAGVVQSPRYKIIEKKQPVAFWCNPISGHNTLYWYLQNLGQGPELLIRYENEEAVDDSQLPKDRFSAERLKGVDSTLKIQPAELGDSAVYLCASSYVREQFFGPGTRLTVL.

Here the CDR3 reads CASSPTGWETQYF. In DNA, the CDR3 is TGTGCCAGCAGCCCGACAGGGTGGGAGACCCAGTACTTC. The chain combines TRBV27 with TRBJ2-5; 7 positions match TRBD1. CDR1 is MNHEY and CDR2 is SMNVEV in the germline V gene (reference sequence). The CDR3 has 13 amino acids. Losses at the gene ends were 6 bases for V and 5 bases for J; bases not matched to a gene: 6.

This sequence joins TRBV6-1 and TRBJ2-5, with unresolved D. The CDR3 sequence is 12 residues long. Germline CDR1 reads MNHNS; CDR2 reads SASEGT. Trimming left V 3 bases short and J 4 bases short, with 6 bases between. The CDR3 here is CASSEQGETQYF. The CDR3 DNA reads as TGTGCCAGCAGTGAGCAAGGAGAGACCCAGTACTTC.

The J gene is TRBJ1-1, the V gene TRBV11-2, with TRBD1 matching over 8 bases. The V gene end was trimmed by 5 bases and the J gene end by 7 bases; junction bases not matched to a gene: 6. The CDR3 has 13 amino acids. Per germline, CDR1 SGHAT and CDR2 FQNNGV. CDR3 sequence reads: CASSPGQASEAFF. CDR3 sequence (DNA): TGTGCCAGCAGCCCGGGACAGGCCAGTGAAGCTTTCTTT.

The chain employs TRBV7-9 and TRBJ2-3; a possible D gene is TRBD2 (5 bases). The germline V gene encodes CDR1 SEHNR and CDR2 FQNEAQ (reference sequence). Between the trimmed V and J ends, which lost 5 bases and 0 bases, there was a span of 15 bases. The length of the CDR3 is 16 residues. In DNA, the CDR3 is TGTGCCAGCAGCCCTGGACTCGTCTTTAGCACAGATACGCAGTATTTT. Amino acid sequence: CASSPGLVFSTDTQYF.

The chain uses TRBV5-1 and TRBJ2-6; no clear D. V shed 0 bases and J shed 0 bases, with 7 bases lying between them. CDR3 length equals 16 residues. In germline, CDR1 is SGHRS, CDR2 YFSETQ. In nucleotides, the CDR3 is TGCGCCAGCAGCTTGGACCCTAACTCTGGGGCCAACGTCCTGACTTTC. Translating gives CASSLDPNSGANVLTF.

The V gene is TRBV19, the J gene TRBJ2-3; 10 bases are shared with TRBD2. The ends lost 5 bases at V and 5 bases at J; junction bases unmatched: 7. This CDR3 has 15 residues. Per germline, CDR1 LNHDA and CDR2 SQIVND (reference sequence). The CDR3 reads CASSARTSGLDTQYF. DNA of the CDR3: TGTGCCAGTAGTGCGCGGACTAGCGGACTAGATACGCAGTATTTT. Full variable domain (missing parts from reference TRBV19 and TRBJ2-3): DGGITQSPKYLFRKEGQNVTLSCEQNLNHDAMYWYRQDPGQGLRLIYYSQIVNDFQKGDIAEGYSVSREKKESFPLTVTSAQKNPTAFYLCASSARTSGLDTQYFGPGTRLTVL.

CDR3 sequence reads: CASSIEADTQYF. The CDR3 nucleotides are TGTGCCAGTAGTATAGAGGCAGATACGCAGTATTTT. The chain uses TRBV19 and TRBJ2-3; no clear D gene. The V gene's germline CDR1 is LNHDA and CDR2 SQIVND (reference sequence). CDR3 length equals 12 residues. Deletions cut 0 bases from V and 4 bases from J, with 2 bases between.

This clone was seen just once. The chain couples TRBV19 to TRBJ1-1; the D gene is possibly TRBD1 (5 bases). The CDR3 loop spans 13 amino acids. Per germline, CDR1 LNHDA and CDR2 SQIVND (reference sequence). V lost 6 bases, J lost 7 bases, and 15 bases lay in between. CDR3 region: CASSPLWGDEAFF. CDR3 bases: TGTGCCAGTAGCCCTCTATGGGGGGATGAAGCTTTCTTT. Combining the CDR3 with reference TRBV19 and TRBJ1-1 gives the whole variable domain DGGITQSPKYLFRKEGQNVTLSCEQNLNHDAMYWYRQDPGQGLRLIYYSQIVNDFQKGDIAEGYSVSREKKESFPLTVTSAQKNPTAFYLCASSPLWGDEAFFGQGTRLTVV.

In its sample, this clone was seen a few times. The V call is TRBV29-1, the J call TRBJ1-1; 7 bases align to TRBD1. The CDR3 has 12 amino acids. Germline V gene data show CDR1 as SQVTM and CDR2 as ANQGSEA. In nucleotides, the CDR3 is TGCAGTGTCCGGGACAGTAACACTGAAGCTTTCTTT. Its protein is CSVRDSNTEAFF.